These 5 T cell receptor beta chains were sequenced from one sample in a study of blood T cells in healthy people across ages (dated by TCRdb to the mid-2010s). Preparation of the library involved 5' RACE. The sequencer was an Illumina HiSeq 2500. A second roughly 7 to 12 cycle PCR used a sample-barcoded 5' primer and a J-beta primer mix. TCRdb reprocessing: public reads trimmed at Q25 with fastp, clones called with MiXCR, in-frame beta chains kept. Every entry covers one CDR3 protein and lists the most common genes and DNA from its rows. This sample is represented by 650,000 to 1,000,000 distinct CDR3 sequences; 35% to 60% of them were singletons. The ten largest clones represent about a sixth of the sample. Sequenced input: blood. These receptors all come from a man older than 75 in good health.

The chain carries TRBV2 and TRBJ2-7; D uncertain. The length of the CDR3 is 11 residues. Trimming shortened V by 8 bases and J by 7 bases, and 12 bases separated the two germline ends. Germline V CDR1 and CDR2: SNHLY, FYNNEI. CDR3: CASGRSREQYF. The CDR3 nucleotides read TGTGCCAGCGGCCGGTCAAGGGAGCAGTACTTC.

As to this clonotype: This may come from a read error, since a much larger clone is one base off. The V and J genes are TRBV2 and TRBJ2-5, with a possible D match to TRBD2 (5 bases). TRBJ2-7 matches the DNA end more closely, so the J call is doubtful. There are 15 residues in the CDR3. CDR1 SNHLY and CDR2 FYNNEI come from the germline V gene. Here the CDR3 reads CASSDELGAIHEQYF. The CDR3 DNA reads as TGTGCCAGCAGTGACGAACTAGGAGCAATCCACGAGCAGTACTTC.

CDR3 in amino acids: CAWSVPYDGKDGYTF. CDR3 DNA sequence: TGTGCCTGGAGTGTACCTTACGACGGGAAGGATGGCTACACCTTC. The rearrangement links TRBV30 to TRBJ1-2; D call uncertain. The V gene's germline CDR1 is GTSNPN and CDR2 SVGIG (reference sequence). V lost 0 bases to trimming and J lost 6 bases, with 17 bases between them. CDR3 length: 15 amino acids. The entire variable domain, with the rest obtained from reference TRBV30 and TRBJ1-2, is as follows: SQTIHQWPATLVQPVGSPLSLECTVEGTSNPNLYWYRQAAGRGLQLLFYSVGIGQISSEVPQNLSASRPQDRQFILSSKKLLLSDSGFYLCAWSVPYDGKDGYTFGSGTRLTVV.

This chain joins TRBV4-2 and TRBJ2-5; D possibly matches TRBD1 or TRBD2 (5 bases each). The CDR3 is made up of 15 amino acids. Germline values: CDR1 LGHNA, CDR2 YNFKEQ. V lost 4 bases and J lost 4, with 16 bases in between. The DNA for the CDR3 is TGTGCCAGCAGCCTGGGGACCCGGATGGGAGAGACCCAGTACTTC. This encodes CASSLGTRMGETQYF.

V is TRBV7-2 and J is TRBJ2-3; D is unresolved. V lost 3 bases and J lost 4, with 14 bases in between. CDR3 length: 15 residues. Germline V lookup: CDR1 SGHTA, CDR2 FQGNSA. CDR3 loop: CASSFRTSPPDTQYF. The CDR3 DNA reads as TGTGCCAGCAGCTTTCGGACCTCGCCCCCAGATACGCAGTATTTT.